The 14 T cell receptor beta chains listed next were all sequenced from one sample in a study of breast tumors, draining lymph nodes, adjacent tissues. Samples came from axillary lymph nodes draining the breast cancer. MiXCR, run by TCRdb on the multiplex PCR reads, gives a single entry per CDR3 protein. The sample lists 200,000 to 250,000 distinct CDR3 sequences; 30% to 35% were seen once. Sequenced: axillary lymph node tissue. Receptor source: a female donor with breast cancer. Some clones in this sample may be carry-over from other donors' samples.

This clonotype was recorded many times. The chain recombines TRBV24-1 with TRBJ2-2; D is unresolved. Germline V CDR1 and CDR2: KGHDR, SFDVKD. There are 14 residues in the CDR3. V lost 5 bases and J lost 6, with 12 bases in between. This CDR3 is CATSGQEWAGELFF. In DNA, the CDR3 is TGTGCCACCAGTGGGCAGGAGTGGGCCGGGGAGCTGTTTTTT.

This clonotype was observed at least ten times. This sequence joins TRBV2 and TRBJ2-3; a weak D match, TRBD1 (7 bases). The CDR3 sequence is 16 residues long. CDR1 is SNHLY, CDR2 FYNNEI, per germline. V shed 1 base and J shed 3 bases, with 14 bases lying between them. The CDR3 region has the DNA TGTGCCAGCAGTGAAGTGGGCAGGGGGGCGACAGATACGCAGTATTTT. It specifies CASSEVGRGATDTQYF.

The rearrangement links TRBV5-5 to TRBJ2-7, with 8 bases aligning to TRBD1. The J segment lost 2 bases and the V segment lost 4 bases, leaving 5 bases of the junction unmatched. CDR1 and CDR2 from the germline V gene are SGHKS and YYEKEE (reference sequence). The CDR3 spans 14 residues. Written as DNA, the CDR3 is TGTGCCAGCAGCGGGACAGGATCCCCCTACGAGCAGTACTTC. Translated: CASSGTGSPYEQYF. Full variable domain (outside the CDR3, taken from reference TRBV5-5 and TRBJ2-7): DAGVTQSPTHLIKTRGQQVTLRCSPISGHKSVSWYQQVLGQGPQFIFQYYEKEERGRGNFPDRFSARQFPNYSSELNVNALLLGDSALYLCASSGTGSPYEQYFGPGTRLTVT.

This clonotype was seen many times. This chain uses TRBV4-3 with TRBJ1-2, with D hard to call. The V and J ends lost 1 base and 7 bases respectively, with 7 bases between them. The CDR3 consists of 12 residues. Per the germline V gene, CDR1 is LGHNA and CDR2 is YSLEER. CDR3 protein: CASSQGTSGYTF. CDR3 in DNA: TGCGCCAGCAGCCAAGGAACAAGTGGCTACACCTTC.

This clonotype was detected ten times or more. V usage is TRBV7-9 and J usage is TRBJ2-7; 12 bases are shared with TRBD2. The CDR3 has 15 amino acids. Trimming cost V 6 bases and J 0 bases; bases outside gene matches: 3. Germline V lookup: CDR1 SEHNR, CDR2 FQNEAQ (reference sequence). CDR3 bases: TGTGCCAGCAGGCTGACTAGCGGGAGCTCCTACGAGCAGTACTTC. Its protein is CASRLTSGSSYEQYF.

In this sample, this clonotype turned up many times. The chain carries TRBV6-6 and TRBJ1-3, with a possible D match to TRBD1 (5 bases). The CDR3 length is 14 residues. CDR1 is MNHNY, CDR2 SVGAGI, per germline (reference sequence). V lost 6 bases to trimming and J lost 4 bases, with 13 bases between them. CDR3 in amino acids: CASRAGRTGNTIYF. CDR3 nucleotides: TGTGCCAGCAGGGCAGGGCGAACAGGAAACACCATATATTTT.

The V gene is TRBV4-2, the J gene TRBJ1-4; perhaps TRBD1 as D (5 bases). CDR3 length: 16 residues. Germline loops: CDR1 LGHNA, CDR2 YNFKEQ. V lost 1 base, J lost 4 bases, and 13 bases lay in between. CDR3 DNA: TGTGCCAGCAGCCAAGCCTTTGGGGGGGTTAATGAAAAACTGTTTTTT. This gives the protein CASSQAFGGVNEKLFF.

The sample holds many counts of this clonotype. This chain links TRBV20-1 with TRBJ2-7; 7 nucleotides agree with TRBD2. Per germline, CDR1 DFQATT and CDR2 SNEGSKA (reference sequence). The CDR3 runs 14 residues. Trimming removed 5 bases from V and 6 bases from J; junction bases left unmatched: 13. CDR3 nucleotides: TGCAGTGCTGGACTTCAGCAGCGCGGGGGCGAGCAGTACTTC. It translates to CSAGLQQRGGEQYF.

The chain has TRBV24-1 and TRBJ2-3; TRBD1 matches at 10 bases. Germline V gives CDR1 KGHDR, CDR2 SFDVKD. This CDR3 has 18 residues. J lost 7 bases, V lost 1 base, and 13 bases had no gene match. CDR3: CATSDFEGGQGEGNTQYF. DNA for the CDR3: TGTGCCACCAGTGATTTCGAAGGTGGACAGGGGGAGGGAAATACGCAGTATTTT.

As regards this clonotype: Its ends do not fully match the called genes, so a read error is possible. The chain couples TRBV20-1 to TRBJ2-5; 8 nucleotides line up with TRBD2. The CDR3 loop spans 15 amino acids. Germline loops: CDR1 DFQATT, CDR2 SNEGSKA (reference sequence). The CDR3 bases are TGCAGTGCTAGTGCGGGAGGAGGTGCCCTGGAGACCCTGTACTTC. It translates to CSASAGGGALETLYF.

This clonotype was detected ten times or more. V is TRBV4-1 and J is TRBJ2-3, with 9 nucleotides matching TRBD1. The V gene's germline CDR1 is MGHRA and CDR2 YSYEKL. Trimming removed 2 bases from V and 5 bases from J; junction bases left unmatched: 8. The CDR3 is made up of 16 amino acids. In DNA, the CDR3 is TGCGCCAGCAGCCAATATTGGGACAGGGTCATAGATACGCAGTATTTT. It codes for CASSQYWDRVIDTQYF.

The table lists this clonotype with many counts. The chain joins TRBV5-1 to TRBJ2-7; 7 nucleotides align to TRBD1. V was pared by 8 bases and J by 3 bases, with 11 bases of the junction left unmatched. Germline V gives CDR1 SGHRS, CDR2 YFSETQ. CDR3 length: 14 amino acids. CDR3: CASRAYNRGYEQYF. The CDR3 bases are TGCGCCAGTCGCGCCTATAACAGGGGCTACGAGCAGTACTTC.

V gene TRBV11-3 combines with J gene TRBJ2-5; a possible D gene is TRBD2 (6 bases). Trimming removed 0 bases from V and 5 bases from J, with 10 bases in between. The CDR3 covers 14 residues. Looked up from germline, CDR1 is SGHNT and CDR2 is YENEEA. CDR3 sequence: CASSLEVAGETQYF. The DNA for the CDR3 is TGTGCCAGCAGCTTAGAGGTTGCGGGGGAGACCCAGTACTTC.

This clonotype was found many times. The chain carries TRBV6-2 or TRBV6-3 and TRBJ1-2; 7 nucleotides agree with TRBD1. In germline, CDR1 is MNHEY, CDR2 SVGEGT. This CDR3 has 13 amino acids. J lost 7 bases, V lost 7 bases, and 9 bases had no gene match. The CDR3 reads CASTNRDRIGYTF. The CDR3 DNA sequence: TGTGCCAGCACCAATCGGGACAGAATTGGCTACACCTTC.